The next 32 T cell receptor beta chains were all read from a single sample in a study of T-cell memory formation after mild COVID-19. MiXCR was run by TCRdb on the 5' RACE reads, yielding one entry per CDR3 protein. The table records hundreds of thousands of distinct CDR3 sequences, roughly a sixth of them present only once. The sample comprised PBMCs or a T cell subset sorted from them (not recorded which). These receptor sequences come from an adult woman who had mild COVID-19 (a few samples of this study predate the infection). Cell type and time point are not known.

The J gene is TRBJ2-7, the V gene TRBV10-3; D is possibly TRBD1 (6 bases). The CDR3 contains 14 residues. Germline CDR1 reads ENHRY; CDR2 reads SYGVKD. V was trimmed by 6 bases and J by 2 bases, leaving 14 bases between them. CDR3 region: CAISGITGPYEQYF. Here the CDR3 DNA reads TGTGCCATCAGCGGGATAACAGGGCCCTACGAGCAGTACTTC.

This clonotype has just a few counts. The chain uses TRBV2 and TRBJ2-5, with TRBD2 matching over 10 bases. The V and J ends lost 3 bases and 7 bases, in that order; junction bases with no gene match: 2. Germline-derived CDR1 and CDR2 are SNHLY and FYNNEI. The CDR3 is 13 amino acids. The CDR3, as DNA: TGTGCCAGCAGTGAGCTAGCGGGAGCGACCCAGTACTTC. Its translation: CASSELAGATQYF.

This clonotype was detected only once. The rearrangement uses TRBV12-3 or TRBV12-4 and TRBJ1-6; D is unresolved. Trimming removed 8 bases from V and 6 bases from J, with 11 bases in between. The CDR3 loop spans 13 amino acids. This chain's CDR3 is CASRWGRNSPLHF. The CDR3 DNA reads as TGTGCCAGCCGCTGGGGTCGTAATTCACCCCTCCACTTT.

The CDR3 loop is CASRDRARGYTF. As DNA, the CDR3 is TGTGCCAGCAGGGACAGGGCTCGCGGCTACACCTTC. The chain couples TRBV12-3 or TRBV12-4 to TRBJ1-2; 8 bases are shared with TRBD1. The CDR3 extends over 12 amino acids. Trimming took 6 bases from V and 8 from J; bases not matched to a gene: 5.

This clonotype was observed a few times. This chain links TRBV3-1 with TRBJ1-1; 7 bases match TRBD1. The germline gives CDR1 LGHDT, CDR2 YNNKEL (reference sequence). After removal of 4 bases from V and 10 bases from J, the junction contained 15 bases not matched to a gene. This CDR3 is built from 15 residues. The CDR3 DNA sequence: TGTGCCAGCAGCCCGTACCTCAGGGGGGGAACAGCAGCTTTCTTT. Its protein product is CASSPYLRGGTAAFF.

The chain links TRBV6-5 to TRBJ2-7; no clear D. The CDR3 contains 14 residues. V was cut by 0 bases and J by 1 base, with 7 bases left in between. The germline gives CDR1 MNHEY, CDR2 SVGAGI. The CDR3 spells CASSYSFGSYEQYF. In DNA, the CDR3 is TGTGCCAGCAGTTACTCGTTCGGTTCCTACGAGCAGTACTTC.

The rearrangement links TRBV18 to TRBJ1-3; the match to TRBD1 covers 7 bases. The CDR3 covers 17 residues. CDR1 and CDR2 (germline): KGHSH, LQKENI. After removal of 5 bases from V and 2 bases from J, the junction contained 12 bases not matched to a gene. DNA of the CDR3: TGTGCCAGCTCATTTGTACAGGGGATCGGGCCTGGAAACACCATATATTTT. The encoded protein is CASSFVQGIGPGNTIYF.

This chain links TRBV20-1 with TRBJ2-1, with TRBD2 matching over 10 bases. V dropped 5 bases and J dropped 4; count of bases not matched to a gene: 8. The germline CDR1 and CDR2 sequences are DFQATT and SNEGSKA (reference sequence). The CDR3 length is 15 residues. The CDR3 sequence: CSAGPPGLAYNEQFF. Written as DNA, the CDR3 is TGCAGTGCTGGACCCCCGGGACTAGCGTACAATGAGCAGTTCTTC.

This clonotype was seen at least ten times. J is TRBJ1-1 and V is TRBV6-6; no firm D call. Germline V CDR1 and CDR2: MNHNY, SVGAGI (reference sequence). This CDR3 contains 11 residues. V lost 4 bases and J 3 bases, leaving 3 bases between the germline ends. The CDR3, as DNA: TGTGCCAGCAGTTTGTACACTGAAGCTTTCTTT. It specifies CASSLYTEAFF.

Only a few counts were recorded for this clonotype. The rearrangement uses TRBV19 and TRBJ1-1, with 8 bases matching TRBD1. The CDR3 totals 15 residues. The V gene end was trimmed by 4 bases and the J gene end by 1 base; junction bases not matched to a gene: 5. Germline V lookup: CDR1 LNHDA, CDR2 SQIVND (reference sequence). The CDR3 loop is CASSKYGQGNTEAFF. CDR3 bases: TGTGCCAGTAGTAAATACGGACAGGGGAACACTGAAGCTTTCTTT.

The chain recombines TRBV29-1 with TRBJ1-1; unclear D gene. Germline CDR1 SQVTM, CDR2 ANQGSEA. Trimming left V 5 bases short and J 6 bases short, with 13 bases between. This CDR3 comprises 12 residues. CDR3 DNA: TGCAGCGTTTCCCCGAGCAACGCTGAAGCTTTCTTT. Its translation is CSVSPSNAEAFF. The variable domain in full, with the rest retrieved from reference TRBV29-1 and TRBJ1-1, is SAVISQKPSRDICQRGTSLTIQCQVDSQVTMMFWYRQQPGQSLTLIATANQGSEATYESGFVIDKFPISRPNLTFSTLTVSNMSPEDSSIYLCSVSPSNAEAFFGQGTRLTVV.

This clonotype was observed a few times. The rearrangement links TRBV6-1 to TRBJ2-7, with D uncertain. Deletions cut 4 bases from V and 3 bases from J, with 13 bases between. The CDR3 loop spans 14 amino acids. Germline V CDR1 and CDR2: MNHNS, SASEGT. CDR3: CASSARTLLYEQYF. DNA of the CDR3: TGTGCCAGCAGTGCCAGGACGTTACTCTACGAGCAGTACTTC.

This clonotype was observed a handful of times. The V and J genes are TRBV5-1 and TRBJ2-7; 7 bases line up with TRBD1. Germline CDR1 reads SGHRS; CDR2 reads YFSETQ. V was pared by 4 bases and J by 3 bases, with 10 bases of the junction left unmatched. This CDR3 has 15 amino acids. The CDR3 protein is CASSPDRALHYEQYF. In DNA, the CDR3 is TGCGCCAGCAGCCCCGACAGGGCCCTTCACTACGAGCAGTACTTC. Combining the CDR3 with reference TRBV5-1 and TRBJ2-7 gives the whole variable domain KAGVTQTPRYLIKTRGQQVTLSCSPISGHRSVSWYQQTPGQGLQFLFEYFSETQRNKGNFPGRFSGRQFSNSRSEMNVSTLELGDSALYLCASSPDRALHYEQYFGPGTRLTVT.

This clonotype has only a few counts. The chain is built from TRBV6-1 and TRBJ2-2, with D possibly being TRBD1 (5 bases). The CDR3 consists of 15 residues. V gave up 1 base and J gave up 7 bases, with 13 bases separating them. Germline V gives CDR1 MNHNS, CDR2 SASEGT. The CDR3 sequence is CASSEVTVWVGELFF. CDR3 DNA sequence: TGTGCCAGCAGTGAAGTGACAGTATGGGTCGGGGAGCTGTTTTTT.

The V and J genes are TRBV7-9 and TRBJ2-7; 7 bases are a match to TRBD2. The CDR3 consists of 13 residues. Looked up from germline, CDR1 is SEHNR and CDR2 is FQNEAQ (reference sequence). Germline trimming cut 5 bases from V and 3 bases from J; bases unmatched to any gene: 4. The CDR3 sequence is CASSKGLFYEQYF. The CDR3 DNA sequence: TGTGCCAGCAGCAAGGGACTATTCTACGAGCAGTACTTC.

This clonotype was seen many times. The rearrangement joins TRBV18 to TRBJ2-5; D not certain. The CDR3 is 15 residues long. Trimming cost V 3 bases and J 3 bases, with 14 bases left between them. The germline CDR1 and CDR2 sequences are KGHSH and LQKENI. DNA for the CDR3: TGTGCCAGCTCACCTCAAGGAGTTAGCAAAGAGACCCAGTACTTC. Protein product: CASSPQGVSKETQYF.

The chain is built from TRBV20-1 and TRBJ1-4; 7 nucleotides line up with TRBD1. The V and J ends lost 3 bases and 6 bases, in that order; junction bases with no gene match: 1. The CDR3 length is 12 residues. The germline CDR1 and CDR2 sequences are DFQATT and SNEGSKA (reference sequence). CDR3 coding DNA: TGCAGTGCTAGTCAGGGGGATGAAAAACTGTTTTTT. Its protein product is CSASQGDEKLFF.

For the CDR3, the DNA is TGTGCCAGCAGCTCGGGGGACAGGGGAGGTACTGAAGCTTTCTTT. This sequence encodes CASSSGDRGGTEAFF. V is TRBV7-6 and J is TRBJ1-1, with 10 bases that match TRBD1. The V segment lost 4 bases and the J segment 5 bases; nucleotides outside the gene matches: 7. This CDR3 is 15 amino acids long. CDR1 SGHVS and CDR2 FNYEAQ come from the germline V gene.

This chain connects TRBV4-1 to TRBJ2-1; the match to TRBD2 covers 9 bases. In germline, CDR1 is MGHRA, CDR2 YSYEKL. Trimming took 4 bases from V and 7 from J; bases not matched to a gene: 8. CDR3 length: 15 amino acids. DNA for the CDR3: TGCGCCAGCAGCCGGCTAGGACTAGCGAGGAATGAGCAGTTCTTC. As protein: CASSRLGLARNEQFF.

This clonotype appeared a few times. The chain links TRBV4-3 to TRBJ1-2; TRBD1 might be the D (5 bases). Germline CDR1 reads LGHNA; CDR2 reads YSLEER. The CDR3 extends over 14 amino acids. V gave up 0 bases and J gave up 4 bases, with 9 bases separating them. The CDR3 reads CASSQDLTGYGYTF. The DNA of the CDR3 is TGCGCCAGCAGCCAAGACCTCACAGGCTATGGCTACACCTTC.

The V and J genes are TRBV7-9 and TRBJ2-4, with TRBD1 identical over 10 bases. The CDR3 is 17 amino acids. Germline trimming cut 4 bases from V and 1 base from J; bases unmatched to any gene: 7. From germline, CDR1 is SEHNR and CDR2 FQNEAQ (reference sequence). CDR3 DNA sequence: TGTGCCAGCAGCTCGCCGGGACAGGGGACGGCCAAAAACATTCAGTACTTC. This gives the protein CASSSPGQGTAKNIQYF.

This clonotype has more than one count but fewer than ten. J is TRBJ2-7 and V is TRBV29-1; TRBD1 matches 9 bases. The CDR3 contains 12 residues. Looked up from germline, CDR1 is SQVTM and CDR2 is ANQGSEA. J gave up 6 bases and V 8 bases, and 8 bases lay outside the gene matches. CDR3 protein: CSTRQGGGEQYF. CDR3 coding DNA: TGCAGCACACGACAGGGGGGAGGCGAGCAGTACTTC.

This sequence joins TRBV19 and TRBJ2-3, with D unresolved. Trimming took 1 base from V and 0 from J, leaving 8 bases between them. Germline V gene lookup returns CDR1 LNHDA and CDR2 SQIVND (reference sequence). The CDR3 consists of 15 residues. CDR3 protein: CASSIASSSTDTQYF. The CDR3 DNA reads TGTGCCAGTAGTATAGCTAGTTCGAGCACAGATACGCAGTATTTT.

The chain employs TRBV19 and TRBJ2-2, with 11 bases lining up with TRBD1. This CDR3 is 14 amino acids long. Germline V CDR1 and CDR2: LNHDA, SQIVND (reference sequence). After removal of 6 bases from V and 7 bases from J, the junction contained 4 bases not matched to a gene. CDR3 DNA: TGTGCCAGTAGCAGGACAGGGGGCAACGGGGAGCTGTTTTTT. Translating it yields CASSRTGGNGELFF. Together with reference TRBV19 and TRBJ2-2, the CDR3 gives the full variable domain: DGGITQSPKYLFRKEGQNVTLSCEQNLNHDAMYWYRQDPGQGLRLIYYSQIVNDFQKGDIAEGYSVSREKKESFPLTVTSAQKNPTAFYLCASSRTGGNGELFFGEGSRLTVL.

The genes are TRBV7-9 and TRBJ2-7, with TRBD2 matching 9 bases. Germline V CDR1 and CDR2: SEHNR, FQNEAQ (reference sequence). The CDR3 contains 15 residues. V dropped 4 bases and J dropped 1; count of bases not matched to a gene: 5. This CDR3 reads CASSYAGGQSYEQYF. The CDR3 nucleotides read TGTGCCAGCAGCTACGCGGGGGGGCAATCCTACGAGCAGTACTTC.

The V gene is TRBV12-3 or TRBV12-4, the J gene TRBJ2-7; weak D call: TRBD1 (5 bases). The V and J ends lost 5 bases and 7 bases respectively, with 9 bases between them. The CDR3 is made up of 11 amino acids. CDR3 in amino acids: CASSRGWEQYF. CDR3 coding DNA: TGTGCCAGCAGTAGGGGTTGGGAGCAGTACTTC.

A few counts support this clonotype. The J gene is TRBJ2-3, the V gene TRBV7-3; 12 bases match TRBD2. With 5 bases clipped from V and 7 bases from J, the junction kept 7 bases outside the gene matches. The CDR3 is 15 amino acids. CDR1 SGHTA and CDR2 FQGTGA come from the germline V gene. In DNA form, the CDR3 reads TGTGCCAGCAGCCCGACTAGCGGGAGATGGAATACGCAGTATTTT. Residues: CASSPTSGRWNTQYF.

This clonotype was seen a handful of times. The chain combines TRBV24-1 with TRBJ2-3; no clear D gene. Germline V gives CDR1 KGHDR, CDR2 SFDVKD. This CDR3 spans 17 amino acids. Deletions cut 0 bases from V and 0 bases from J, with 12 bases between. The CDR3 nucleotides read TGTGCCACCAGTGATTTGCCCACGGTGGCTAGCACAGATACGCAGTATTTT. This encodes CATSDLPTVASTDTQYF.

This rearrangement joins TRBV6-5 to TRBJ2-7; TRBD1 matches at 8 bases. Germline V gene sequence: CDR1 MNHEY, CDR2 SVGAGI. The CDR3 runs 13 residues. V was pared by 7 bases and J by 6 bases, with 8 bases of the junction left unmatched. The CDR3 DNA sequence: TGTGCCAGCACCCTTGACGGGACAGGCGAGCAGTACTTC. Translating gives CASTLDGTGEQYF.

The V gene is TRBV12-3 or TRBV12-4, the J gene TRBJ2-1; 14 nucleotides agree with TRBD2. The CDR3 runs 16 residues. V shed 3 bases, J shed 9 bases, and the junction held 7 bases outside the gene matches. In DNA, the CDR3 is TGTGCCAGCAGTTTGTCGGGACTAGCGGGAGAGGCTGAGCAGTTCTTC. Protein: CASSLSGLAGEAEQFF.

This clonotype came up a few times. This sequence joins TRBV2 and TRBJ2-1; D possibly corresponds to TRBD1 (5 bases). The germline V gene has CDR1 SNHLY and CDR2 FYNNEI. The V end was cut by 7 bases, the J end by 8 bases, with 15 bases between. The CDR3 contains 13 residues. CDR3 sequence: CASTNPPRDEQFF. DNA for the CDR3: TGTGCCAGCACCAATCCCCCCAGGGATGAGCAGTTCTTC.

This clonotype was counted only a few times. The chain has TRBV19 and TRBJ2-5; perhaps TRBD2 as D (5 bases). Germline V CDR1 and CDR2: LNHDA, SQIVND (reference sequence). The V and J ends lost 4 bases and 5 bases respectively, with 11 bases between them. CDR3 length equals 13 residues. The CDR3 sequence: CASSRNQRETQYF. The CDR3 bases are TGTGCCAGTAGTAGGAATCAGCGGGAGACCCAGTACTTC.